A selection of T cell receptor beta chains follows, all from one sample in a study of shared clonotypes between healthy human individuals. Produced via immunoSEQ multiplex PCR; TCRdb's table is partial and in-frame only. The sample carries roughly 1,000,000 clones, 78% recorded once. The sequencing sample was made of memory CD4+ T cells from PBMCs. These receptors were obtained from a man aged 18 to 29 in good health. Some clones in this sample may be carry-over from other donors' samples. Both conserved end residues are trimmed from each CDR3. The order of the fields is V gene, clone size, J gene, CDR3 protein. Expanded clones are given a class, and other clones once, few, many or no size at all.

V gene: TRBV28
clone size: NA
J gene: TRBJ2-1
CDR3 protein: ASSSPGTGGQF

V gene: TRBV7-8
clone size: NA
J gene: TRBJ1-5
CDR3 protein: ASSLGSAQTQH

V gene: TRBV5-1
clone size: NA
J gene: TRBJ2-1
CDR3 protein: ASSLSPSSGHYNEQF

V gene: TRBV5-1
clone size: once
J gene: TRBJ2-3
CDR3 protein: ASSLGTRTDTQY

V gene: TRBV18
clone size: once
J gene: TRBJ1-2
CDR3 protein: ASSPRTGENYGYT

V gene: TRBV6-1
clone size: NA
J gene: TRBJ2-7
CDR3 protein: ASSVYFSGSYEQY

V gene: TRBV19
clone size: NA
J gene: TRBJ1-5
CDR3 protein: ASSTQGSNQPQH

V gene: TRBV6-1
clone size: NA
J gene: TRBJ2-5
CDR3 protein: ASRKLGFTQETQY

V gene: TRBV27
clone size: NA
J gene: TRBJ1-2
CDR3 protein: ASSLSFPGTQYGYT

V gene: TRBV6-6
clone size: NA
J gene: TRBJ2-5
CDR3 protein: ASSPSAQETQY

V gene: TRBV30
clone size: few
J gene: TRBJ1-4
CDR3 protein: AGRMNEKLF

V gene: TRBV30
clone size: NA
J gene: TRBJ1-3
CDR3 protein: AWRSSGNTIY

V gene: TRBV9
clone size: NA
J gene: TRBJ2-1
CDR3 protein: ASSVDSGDYNEQF

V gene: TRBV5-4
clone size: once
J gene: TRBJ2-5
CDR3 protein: ASSSTGGGGKTQY

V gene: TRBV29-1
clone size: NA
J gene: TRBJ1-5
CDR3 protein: SVAQYSNQPQH

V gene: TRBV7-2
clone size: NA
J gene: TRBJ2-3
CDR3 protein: ASSLGPGRADTQY

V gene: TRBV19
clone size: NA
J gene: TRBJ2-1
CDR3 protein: ASSLGTGIYNEQF

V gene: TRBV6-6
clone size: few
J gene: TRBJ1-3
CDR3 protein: ASIHSGNTIY

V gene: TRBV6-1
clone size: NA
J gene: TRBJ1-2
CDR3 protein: ASRAGTGYGYT

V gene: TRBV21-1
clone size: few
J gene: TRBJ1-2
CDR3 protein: ASSPRQILLGYT

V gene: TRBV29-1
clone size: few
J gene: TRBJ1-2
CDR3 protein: STSGYT

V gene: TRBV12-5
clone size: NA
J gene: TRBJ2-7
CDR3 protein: ASGGEPCEQY

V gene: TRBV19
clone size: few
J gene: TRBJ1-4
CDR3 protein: ASRAAEGILEKLF

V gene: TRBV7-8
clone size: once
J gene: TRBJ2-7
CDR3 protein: ASSRTSSYEQY

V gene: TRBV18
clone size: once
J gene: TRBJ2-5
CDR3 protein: ASSQPGGLQETQY

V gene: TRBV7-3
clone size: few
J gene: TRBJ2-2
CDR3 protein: ASSPDPGGELF

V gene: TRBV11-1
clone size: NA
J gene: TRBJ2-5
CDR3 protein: ASSLEHGGETQY

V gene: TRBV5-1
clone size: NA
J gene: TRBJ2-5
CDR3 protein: ASRPGGGGETQY

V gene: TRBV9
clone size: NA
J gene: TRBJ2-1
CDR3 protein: ASSVAGKTNEQF

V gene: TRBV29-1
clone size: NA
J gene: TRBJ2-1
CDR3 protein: SVGRGRGPYNEQF

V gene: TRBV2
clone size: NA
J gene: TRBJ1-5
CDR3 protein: ASSDLTGGQPQH

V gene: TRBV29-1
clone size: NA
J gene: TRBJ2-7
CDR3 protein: SVGSATYEQY

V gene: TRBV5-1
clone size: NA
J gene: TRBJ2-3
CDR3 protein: ASSSRRSTDTQY

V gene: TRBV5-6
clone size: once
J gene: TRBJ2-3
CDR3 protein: ASSAAGGTDTQY

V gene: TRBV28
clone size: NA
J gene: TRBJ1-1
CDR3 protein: ASSLDRNTEAF

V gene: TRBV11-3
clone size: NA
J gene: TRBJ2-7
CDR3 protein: ASSLGGGRGYEQY

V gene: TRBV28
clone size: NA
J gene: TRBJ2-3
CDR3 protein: ASSFGLDTQY

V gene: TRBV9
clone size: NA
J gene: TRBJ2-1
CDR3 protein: ASSGGRASYNEQF

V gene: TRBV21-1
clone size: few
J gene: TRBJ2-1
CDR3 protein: ASSKEGTGIGEQF

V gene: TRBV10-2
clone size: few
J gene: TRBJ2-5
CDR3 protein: ASSLLSIRETQY

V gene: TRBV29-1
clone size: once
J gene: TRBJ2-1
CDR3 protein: SVWMSWEQF

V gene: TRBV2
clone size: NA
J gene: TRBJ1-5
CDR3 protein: ASSEAAGGMPQH

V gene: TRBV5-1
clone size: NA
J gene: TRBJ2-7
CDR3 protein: ASSLVTGPYEQY

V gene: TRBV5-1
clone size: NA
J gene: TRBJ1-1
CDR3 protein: ASSLDPGLVTEAF

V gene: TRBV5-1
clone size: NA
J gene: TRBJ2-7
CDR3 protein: ASSSGGGYKQY